The 18 T cell receptor beta chains reported below all come from one sample, sequenced in a study of blood T cells in healthy people across ages (dated by TCRdb to the mid-2010s). Library prep was done by 5' RACE. These reads were obtained on an Illumina HiSeq 2500. A second about 7 to 12 cycle PCR used a sample-barcoded 5' primer and a J-beta primer mix. The public reads were reprocessed in TCRdb via fastp at Q25 and MiXCR, keeping in-frame beta chains. Entries are consolidated by CDR3 protein sequence, retaining the most common genes and DNA. A total of hundreds of thousands of distinct CDR3 sequences appear in this sample, roughly 41% of them only once. Of the sample, about 32% is held by the ten largest clones. Sequenced: blood. All receptors come from an elderly man in good health.

This clonotype was seen only a few times. The chain carries TRBV11-3 and TRBJ2-3, with TRBD2 matching 7 bases. The CDR3 sequence is 14 residues long. V lost 4 bases to trimming and J lost 3 bases; unmatched junction nucleotides: 4. Germline CDR1 reads SGHNT; CDR2 reads YENEEA. The CDR3 DNA sequence: TGTGCCAGCAGCTCAGCGGGACGGACAGATACGCAGTATTTT. It translates to CASSSAGRTDTQYF.

In regard to this clonotype: A read error may account for a junction end that differs from germline. The chain joins TRBV4-2 to TRBJ2-7, with D perhaps matching TRBD1 or TRBD2 (6 bases each). Germline V gene sequence: CDR1 LGHNA, CDR2 YNFKEQ. The CDR3 length is 18 residues. As DNA, the CDR3 is TGTACCAGCAGCCAGAGGGGGTATCGGGACTCGGGATCCTACGAGCAGTACTTC. Translation gives CTSSQRGYRDSGSYEQYF.

This clonotype has a single count. A much larger clone lies one base from this, so it may be a read error. This sequence joins TRBV9 and TRBJ2-4; TRBD1 might be the D (6 bases). Trimming cost V 3 bases and J 11 bases, with 15 bases left between them. Germline CDR1 and CDR2: SGDLS and YYNGEE. The CDR3 contains 13 residues. The CDR3 region has the DNA TGTGCCAGCAGCGGAGGGAACAGGGTCCTTCAGTACTTC. Translation gives CASSGGNRVLQYF. Full variable domain (remainder filled in from reference TRBV9 and TRBJ2-4): DSGVTQTPKHLITATGQRVTLRCSPRSGDLSVYWYQQSLDQGLQFLIQYYNGEERAKGNILERFSAQQFPDLHSELNLSSLELGDSALYFCASSGGNRVLQYFGAGTRLSVL.

The chain joins TRBV30 to TRBJ2-4, with TRBD1 identical over 8 bases. Germline CDR1 GTSNPN, CDR2 SVGIG (reference sequence). Trimming removed 0 bases from V and 8 bases from J; junction bases left unmatched: 6. CDR3 length: 14 residues. DNA of the CDR3: TGTGCCTGGAGTGTAGGTCAGGGGGCGGACATTCAGTACTTC. Residues: CAWSVGQGADIQYF.

This clonotype was observed a handful of times. The chain employs TRBV7-2 and TRBJ2-1, with 7 bases lining up with TRBD2. The V gene end was trimmed by 8 bases and the J gene end by 0 bases; junction bases not matched to a gene: 10. Germline CDR1 SGHTA, CDR2 FQGNSA. The CDR3 sequence is 16 residues long. CDR3 loop: CASRESGGGSYNEQFF. For the CDR3, the DNA is TGTGCCAGCCGCGAAAGCGGCGGGGGCTCCTACAATGAGCAGTTCTTC. Together with reference TRBV7-2 and TRBJ2-1, the CDR3 gives the full variable domain: GAGVSQSPSNKVTEKGKDVELRCDPISGHTALYWYRQSLGQGLEFLIYFQGNSAPDKSGLPSDRFSAERTGGSVSTLTIQRTQQEDSAVYLCASRESGGGSYNEQFFGPGTRLTVL.

V gene TRBV9 combines with J gene TRBJ2-3; D gene ambiguous. The CDR3 totals 12 residues. The germline gives CDR1 SGDLS, CDR2 YYNGEE. The V gene lost 3 bases and the J gene lost 3 bases, with 5 bases spanning the gap. As DNA, the CDR3 is TGTGCCAGCAGCGAGGAAACAGATACGCAGTATTTT. This translates into CASSEETDTQYF.

This chain joins TRBV5-6 and TRBJ1-1; D is possibly TRBD1 (6 bases). Germline V CDR1 and CDR2: SGHDT, YYEEEE. The length of the CDR3 is 16 residues. V was pared by 3 bases and J by 3 bases, with 18 bases between. DNA for the CDR3: TGTGCCAGCAGCTATTACGGGGGGGCCGCGGACACTGAAGCTTTCTTT. It translates to CASSYYGGAADTEAFF.

The V call is TRBV20-1, the J call TRBJ2-5; D is unresolved. The CDR3 contains 11 residues. Germline CDR1 reads DFQATT; CDR2 reads SNEGSKA (reference sequence). The V end was cut by 6 bases, the J end by 3 bases, with 8 bases between. The chain's CDR3 is CSAETKETQYF. In nucleotides, the CDR3 is TGCAGTGCCGAAACTAAAGAGACCCAGTACTTC.

This clonotype has a handful of counts. The CDR3 protein is CASSQRAAGGETQYF. CDR3 sequence (DNA): TGTGCCAGCAGCCAGAGGGCCGCCGGGGGAGAGACCCAGTACTTC. J is TRBJ2-5 and V is TRBV3-1, with D perhaps TRBD2 (6 bases). V was pared by 3 bases and J by 4 bases, with 15 bases between. The V gene's germline CDR1 is LGHDT and CDR2 YNNKEL (reference sequence). The CDR3 contains 15 residues.

The chain has TRBV12-3 or TRBV12-4 and TRBJ2-5; D call uncertain. The V end was cut by 2 bases, the J end by 13 bases, with 23 bases between. The CDR3 totals 15 residues. The CDR3 nucleotides read TGTGCCAGCAGTTTATTTTCGGCCGGGTCCTACGAGCGGTACTTC. Translated, it gives CASSLFSAGSYERYF.

This CDR3 is CASSYPLESNQPQHF. CDR3 DNA: TGTGCCAGCAGTTACCCTCTGGAGAGCAATCAGCCCCAGCATTTT. The chain is built from TRBV6-2 or TRBV6-3 and TRBJ1-5; D call uncertain. The CDR3 contains 15 residues. The V end lost 2 bases, the J end lost 1 base, and 9 bases lay between the germline ends. Per the germline V gene, CDR1 is MNHEY and CDR2 is SVGEGT.

The rearrangement uses TRBV6-5 and TRBJ2-1; D is perhaps TRBD1 or TRBD2 (5 bases each). The germline V and J ends were trimmed by 5 bases and 5 bases, with 19 bases remaining between them. This CDR3 is 16 amino acids long. The germline V gene has CDR1 MNHEY and CDR2 SVGAGI. The CDR3 nucleotides read TGTGCCAGCAGTCCTCCGCTATGGGACCGAAACAATGAGCAGTTCTTC. It codes for CASSPPLWDRNNEQFF.

This rearrangement joins TRBV6-6 to TRBJ2-5; possible D gene TRBD2, 7 bases. The germline gives CDR1 MNHNY, CDR2 SVGAGI (reference sequence). The CDR3 is 15 amino acids. V lost 7 bases to trimming and J lost 2 bases, with 17 bases between them. CDR3 sequence (DNA): TGTGCCAGCACCTCCCGGGGGGCCGGACAAGAGACCCAGTACTTC. Translated: CASTSRGAGQETQYF.

Ten or more counts support this clonotype. This chain uses TRBV29-1 with TRBJ2-3, with 8 bases aligning to TRBD2. CDR3 length: 11 amino acids. Germline CDR1 reads SQVTM; CDR2 reads ANQGSEA. The CDR3 here is CTGGTADTQYF. Here the CDR3 DNA reads TGCACGGGAGGGACCGCAGATACGCAGTATTTT.

The V and J genes are TRBV6-2 or TRBV6-3 and TRBJ2-1, with a possible D match to TRBD2 (6 bases). CDR3 size: 15 residues. Germline values: CDR1 MNHEY, CDR2 SVGEGT. V dropped 2 bases and J dropped 12 bases, with 20 bases sitting between them. CDR3 DNA: TGTGCCAGCAGTTACCGTCCGGGACTTGCCTTTTGGCAGTTCTTC. Amino acids: CASSYRPGLAFWQFF.

The chain's CDR3 is CAWSVVGTLNEKLFF. Here the CDR3 DNA reads TGTGCCTGGAGTGTAGTAGGGACTCTTAATGAAAAACTGTTTTTT. This chain joins TRBV30 and TRBJ1-4; tentatively, D is TRBD1 (5 bases). The germline V gene encodes CDR1 GTSNPN and CDR2 SVGIG (reference sequence). Trimming removed 0 bases from V and 4 bases from J, with 12 bases in between. The CDR3 has 15 residues.

The chain carries TRBV12-3 or TRBV12-4 and TRBJ2-1; D gene uncertain. Trimming stripped 5 bases from V and 2 bases from J, with 10 bases between. The CDR3 has 14 amino acids. In DNA form, the CDR3 reads TGTGCCAGCAGTGCGATCGGGCCCTACAATGAGCAGTTCTTC. Translation gives CASSAIGPYNEQFF.

This clonotype was found once. The V gene is TRBV6-2 or TRBV6-3, the J gene TRBJ1-1, with D possibly matching TRBD1 (5 bases). V shed 6 bases and J shed 4 bases, with 21 bases lying between them. This CDR3 contains 16 residues. Germline CDR1 MNHEY, CDR2 SVGEGT. In DNA form, the CDR3 reads TGTGCCAGCAGCACGGGCAGGCGGACAATGAGCACTGAAGCTTTCTTT. This encodes CASSTGRRTMSTEAFF.